The rows below give T cell receptor beta chains drawn from one sample of a study of blood T cell repertoires in COVID-19. TCRdb keeps only in-frame clones here, not all; method: immunoSEQ multiplex PCR. The repertoire holds about 440,000 clones, with around 90% as singletons. The sample consisted of PBMCs or T cells enriched from blood (not recorded which). These receptors originate from a man aged 18 to 30 who had recovered from COVID-19. Both conserved end residues are part of each CDR3. The D gene is left open where the match is weak. Only part of the rows carry a size: once, few, many, or a class if the clone is expanded.

TRBV3-1/TRBV3-2	TRBD1	TRBJ1-3	few	TGTGCCAGCAGCCAAGGGACCGGGACAGCTAGTTCTGGAAACACCATATATTTT	CASSQGTGTASSGNTIYF
TRBV7-2	TRBD2	TRBJ2-1	.	TGTGCCAGCAGCTTCACTAGCGGCTCGAACAATGAGCAGTTCTTC	CASSFTSGSNNEQFF
TRBV27	TRBD1	TRBJ2-7	.	TGTGCCAGCAGCCCCAAAGGGGGCTTCTCCTACGAGCAGTACTTC	CASSPKGGFSYEQYF
TRBV7-8	.	TRBJ1-2	once	TGTGCCAGCAGCTTACTGGGACATCCTTCTGGCTACACCTTC	CASSLLGHPSGYTF
TRBV6-5	TRBD1	TRBJ1-1	.	TGTGCCAGCAGCATCCAGGGGGTAGGCACTGAAGCTTTCTTT	CASSIQGVGTEAFF
TRBV27	.	TRBJ2-1	.	TGTGCCAGCAGTCCGGGGATCGGGAACAATGAGCAGTTCTTC	CASSPGIGNNEQFF
TRBV28	.	TRBJ1-2	.	TGTGCCAGCAGTCCTGAGGTTGGGACACGGTATGGCTACACCTTC	CASSPEVGTRYGYTF
TRBV6-5	TRBD2	TRBJ2-7	.	TGTGCCAGCACCCCCGGGTCTAGCGGCTACGAGCAGTACTTC	CASTPGSSGYEQYF
TRBV19	.	TRBJ1-1	.	TGTGCCAGTAGTATTTTGACCTCTGTCGCTAGAGATACTGAAGCTTTCTTT	CASSILTSVARDTEAFF
TRBV7-3	.	TRBJ1-1	.	TGTGCCAGCAGCTTCCGGTACACTGAAGCTTTCTTT	CASSFRYTEAFF
TRBV5-5	TRBD1	TRBJ1-6	once	TGTGCCAGCAGAATCGAACAGGGGCGAGTATCACCCCTCCACTTT	CASRIEQGRVSPLHF
TRBV19	TRBD1	TRBJ2-5	.	TGTGCCAGTAGTATTTTGGGACAGGCTGGGCACGAGACCCAGTACTTC	CASSILGQAGHETQYF
TRBV9	.	TRBJ1-6	once	TGTGCCAGCAGCGTAGAAAGTCAGGGGAATTCACCCCTCCACTTT	CASSVESQGNSPLHF
TRBV27	TRBD2	TRBJ2-1	.	TGTGCCAGCATCTCGGGACTAGAAAGGGGTGAGCAGTTCTTC	CASISGLERGEQFF
TRBV2	TRBD2	TRBJ2-3	.	TGTGCCAGCACAAGAGCCCTCGGGGGGGATACGCAGTATTTT	CASTRALGGDTQYF
TRBV18	.	TRBJ1-2	.	TGTGCCAGCTCACGACCAGGACAGTTCCCAGGCTACACCTTC	CASSRPGQFPGYTF
TRBV5-1	.	TRBJ2-7	.	TGCGCCAGCAGCTTAAAAGCGGATTCCTACGAGCAGTACTTC	CASSLKADSYEQYF
TRBV6-5	.	TRBJ2-7	few	TGTGCCAGCAGTTACTCGTTGACGGGAGCGTACGAGCAGTACTTC	CASSYSLTGAYEQYF
TRBV14	TRBD2	TRBJ2-7	.	TGTGCCAGCAGCCAAGGCCCCGTTGCGAGCGGGAGCTCCTACGAGCAGTACTTC	CASSQGPVASGSSYEQYF
TRBV6-5	.	TRBJ1-5	.	TGTGCCAGCAGTTTCAGCGGTAATCAGCCCCAGCATTTT	CASSFSGNQPQHF
TRBV11-3	.	TRBJ1-1	.	TGTGCCAGCAGCCAAGACGGGGACACTGAAGCTTTCTTT	CASSQDGDTEAFF
TRBV29-1	.	TRBJ2-5	.	TGCAGCGTTGTATTGGAGACCCAGTACTTC	CSVVLETQYF
TRBV4-1	.	TRBJ1-4	.	TGCGCCAGCAGCCAAGCAGGGGTCCGGGAAAAACTGTTTTTT	CASSQAGVREKLFF